These 6 T cell receptor beta chains share one sample of origin, sequenced in a study of human T cells and chemical hapten exposure (dated by TCRdb to the early 2020s). Unfractionated whole blood was collected in Tempus Blood RNA tubes, and total RNA was extracted from that blood. The library was generated by 5' RACE. The instrument given in TCRdb is Illumina MiSeq. TCRdb reprocessing: public reads trimmed at Q25 with fastp, clones called with MiXCR, in-frame beta chains kept. One record per CDR3 amino acid sequence lists the most common genes and DNA. This sample gives about 140,000 distinct CDR3 sequences in total; 3.5% to 5% of them show up just once. Of the sample, 1.3% to 1.5% falls within the top ten clones. The receptors stem from a female donor in good health.

This sequence joins TRBV7-2 and TRBJ2-1; possible D gene TRBD1, 6 bases. The germline CDR1 and CDR2 sequences are SGHTA and FQGNSA. The length of the CDR3 is 15 residues. Between the trimmed V and J ends, which lost 5 bases and 1 base, there was a span of 12 bases. The CDR3 protein is CASSRTGLSYNEQFF. The CDR3 region has the DNA TGTGCCAGCAGCCGTACAGGGCTGTCCTACAATGAGCAGTTCTTC.

This clonotype was picked up many times. The gene calls are TRBV19 and TRBJ1-6; D not certain. CDR1 and CDR2 (germline): LNHDA, SQIVND (reference sequence). V lost 9 bases to trimming and J lost 6 bases, with 12 bases between them. The CDR3 is made up of 13 amino acids. The CDR3 spells CASQSGVNSPLHF. The CDR3 coding sequence is TGTGCCAGCCAATCTGGCGTTAATTCACCCCTCCACTTT.

This clonotype was detected ten times or more. A junction end diverges from the germline sequence, so it may reflect a read error. V gene TRBV11-3 combines with J gene TRBJ2-3; D remains ambiguous. This CDR3 has 12 residues. In germline, CDR1 is SGHNT, CDR2 YENEEA. Here the CDR3 DNA reads TGTGCCACCAGCAAGGGCACAGATACGCAGTATTTT. Its protein product is CATSKGTDTQYF.

This clonotype was detected many times. The chain is built from TRBV25-1 and TRBJ2-1; D call uncertain. V was clipped by 1 base and J by 4 bases, with 5 bases between them. Germline V lookup: CDR1 MGHDK, CDR2 SYGVNS. There are 13 residues in the CDR3. Written as DNA, the CDR3 is TGTGCCAGCAGTGAATTGGGTTACAATGAGCAGTTCTTC. As protein: CASSELGYNEQFF.

This clonotype occurred a few times. V is TRBV5-1 and J is TRBJ2-7; D gene ambiguous. CDR3 size: 12 residues. CDR1 SGHRS and CDR2 YFSETQ come from the germline V gene. Trimming took off 4 bases at V and 5 bases at J, with 10 bases between the two ends. The CDR3 is CASSPDLHEQYF. The CDR3 DNA reads as TGCGCCAGCAGCCCGGACCTACACGAGCAGTACTTC.

This clonotype was counted at least ten times. The genes are TRBV6-1 and TRBJ1-6; D remains unclear. From germline, CDR1 is MNHNS and CDR2 SASEGT. V was clipped by 6 bases and J by 10 bases, with 13 bases between them. The CDR3 covers 13 residues. The CDR3 reads CASRGLVGSPLHF. The CDR3 nucleotides are TGTGCCAGCAGAGGGCTGGTGGGATCACCCCTCCACTTT.